This TCR beta chain appears in the sequencing data of a study of cytomegalovirus exposure and HLA in healthy donors. General study points: Data from an earlier analysis indicated that most TCR beta V segments were productive either about 90% or about 30% of the time. It was likely that a cluster of highly shared sequence variants was a sequencing artifact. The authors later found most CMV-associated TCR beta chains appeared HLA-restricted.

This CDR3 has 16 residues. In germline, CDR1 is SGHAT, CDR2 FQNNGV. After removal of 3 bases from V and 2 bases from J, the junction contained 8 bases not matched to a gene. The PCR contained 60 Vbeta and 13 Jbeta primers. Method: immunoSEQ multiplex PCR; TCRdb's copy keeps in-frame clones and lacks some. The sample carries about 190,000 clones, roughly 73% recorded once. To note about this clone: What it binds is unknown.

Sequenced material: PBMCs. The sequence derives from a woman aged 25-40 years in good health and CMV-seronegative. The chain recombines TRBV11-2 with TRBJ2-7; 9 bases fit TRBD1. The CDR3 is CASSLHRGPLPYEQYF. The CDR3 nucleotides read TGTGCCAGCAGCTTGCACAGGGGGCCACTTCCCTACGAGCAGTACTTC.